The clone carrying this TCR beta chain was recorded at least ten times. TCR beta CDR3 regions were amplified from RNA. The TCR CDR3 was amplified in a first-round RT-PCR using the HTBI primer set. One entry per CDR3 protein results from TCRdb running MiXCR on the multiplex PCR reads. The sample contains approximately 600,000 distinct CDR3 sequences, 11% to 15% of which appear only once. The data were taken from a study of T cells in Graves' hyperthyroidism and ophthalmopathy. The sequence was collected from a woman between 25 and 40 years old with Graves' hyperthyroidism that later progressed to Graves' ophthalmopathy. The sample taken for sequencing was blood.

The CDR3 DNA is TGTGCCATCAGTGAGTTCGGGACCGGGACTAATTCCCGAGAGACCCAGTACTTC. Translating gives CAISEFGTGTNSRETQYF. This chain links TRBV10-3 with TRBJ2-5; TRBD2 matches at 7 bases. Germline trimming cut 1 base from V and 4 bases from J; bases unmatched to any gene: 15. CDR1 is ENHRY and CDR2 is SYGVKD in the germline V gene. The CDR3 is 18 residues long.